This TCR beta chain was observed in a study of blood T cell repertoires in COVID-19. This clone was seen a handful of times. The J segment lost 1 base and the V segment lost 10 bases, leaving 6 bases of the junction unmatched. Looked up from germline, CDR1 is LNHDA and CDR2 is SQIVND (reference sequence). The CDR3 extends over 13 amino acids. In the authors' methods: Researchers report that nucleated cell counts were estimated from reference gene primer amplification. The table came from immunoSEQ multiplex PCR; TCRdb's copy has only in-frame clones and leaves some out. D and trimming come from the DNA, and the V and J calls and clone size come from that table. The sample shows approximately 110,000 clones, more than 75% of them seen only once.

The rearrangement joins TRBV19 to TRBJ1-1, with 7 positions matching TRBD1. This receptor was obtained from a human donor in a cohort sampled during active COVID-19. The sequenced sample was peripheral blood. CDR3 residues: CATRDRPNTEAFF. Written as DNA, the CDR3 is TGTGCCACTCGGGACAGACCGAACACTGAAGCTTTCTTT.